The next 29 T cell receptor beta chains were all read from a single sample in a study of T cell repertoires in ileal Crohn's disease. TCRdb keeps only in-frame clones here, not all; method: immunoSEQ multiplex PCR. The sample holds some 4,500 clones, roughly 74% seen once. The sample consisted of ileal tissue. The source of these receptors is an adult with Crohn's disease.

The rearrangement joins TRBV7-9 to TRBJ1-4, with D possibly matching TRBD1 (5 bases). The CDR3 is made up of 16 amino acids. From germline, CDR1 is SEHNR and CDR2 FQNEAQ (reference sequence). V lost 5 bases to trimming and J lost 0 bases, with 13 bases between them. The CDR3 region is CASSRWTTSTNEKLFF. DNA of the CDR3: TGTGCCAGCAGCCGTTGGACAACATCAACTAATGAAAAACTGTTTTTT.

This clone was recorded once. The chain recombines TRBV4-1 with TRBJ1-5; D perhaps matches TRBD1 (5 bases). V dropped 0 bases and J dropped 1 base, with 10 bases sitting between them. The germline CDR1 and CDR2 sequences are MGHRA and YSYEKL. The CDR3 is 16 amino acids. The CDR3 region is CASSQDPGISNQPQHF. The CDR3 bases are TGCGCCAGCAGCCAAGATCCAGGGATAAGCAATCAGCCCCAGCATTTT.

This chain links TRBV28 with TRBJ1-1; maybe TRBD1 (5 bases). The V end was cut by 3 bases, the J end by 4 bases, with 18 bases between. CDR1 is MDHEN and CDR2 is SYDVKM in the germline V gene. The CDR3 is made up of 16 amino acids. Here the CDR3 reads CASSFLGKGFVTEAFF. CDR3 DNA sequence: TGTGCCAGCAGTTTTCTCGGTAAGGGGTTTGTCACTGAAGCTTTCTTT.

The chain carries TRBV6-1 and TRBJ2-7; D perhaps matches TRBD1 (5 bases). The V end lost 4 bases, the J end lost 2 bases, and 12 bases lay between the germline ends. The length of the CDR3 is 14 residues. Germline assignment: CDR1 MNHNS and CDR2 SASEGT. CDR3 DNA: TGTGCCAGCAGTGCGACAGCCTCTACCTACGAGCAGTACTTC. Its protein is CASSATASTYEQYF.

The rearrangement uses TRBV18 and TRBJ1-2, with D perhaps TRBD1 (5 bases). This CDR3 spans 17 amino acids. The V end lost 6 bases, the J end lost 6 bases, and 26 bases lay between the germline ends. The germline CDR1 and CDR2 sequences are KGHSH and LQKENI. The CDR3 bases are TGTGCCAGCTCTTTGGGAGGGGCCCGGTCCAGCATACATGGCTACACCTTC. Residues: CASSLGGARSSIHGYTF.

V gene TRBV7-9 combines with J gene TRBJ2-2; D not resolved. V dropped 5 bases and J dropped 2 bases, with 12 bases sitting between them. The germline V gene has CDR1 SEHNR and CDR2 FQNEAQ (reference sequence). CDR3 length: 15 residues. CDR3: CASSPMATNTGELFF. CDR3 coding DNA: TGTGCCAGCAGCCCAATGGCGACAAACACCGGGGAGCTGTTTTTT.

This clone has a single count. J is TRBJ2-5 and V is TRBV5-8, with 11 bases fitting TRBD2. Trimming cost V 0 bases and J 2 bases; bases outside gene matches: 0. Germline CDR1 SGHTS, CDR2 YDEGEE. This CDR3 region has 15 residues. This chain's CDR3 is CASSLGTSGQETQYF. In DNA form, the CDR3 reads TGTGCCAGCAGCTTGGGGACTAGCGGGCAAGAGACCCAGTACTTC.

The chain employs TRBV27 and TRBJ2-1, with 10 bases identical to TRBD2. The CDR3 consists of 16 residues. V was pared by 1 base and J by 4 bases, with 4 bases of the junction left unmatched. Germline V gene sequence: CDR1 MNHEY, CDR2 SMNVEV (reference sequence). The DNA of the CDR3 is TGTGCCAGCAGTTTATGGGCTAGCGGGGGTTACAATGAGCAGTTCTTC. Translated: CASSLWASGGYNEQFF.

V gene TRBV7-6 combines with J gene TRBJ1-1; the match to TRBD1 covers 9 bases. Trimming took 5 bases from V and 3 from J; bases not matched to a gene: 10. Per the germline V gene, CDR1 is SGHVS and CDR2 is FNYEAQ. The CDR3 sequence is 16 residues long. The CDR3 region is CASSQYPRTGDTEAFF. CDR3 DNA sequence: TGTGCCAGCAGCCAATACCCCCGGACAGGGGACACTGAAGCTTTCTTT.

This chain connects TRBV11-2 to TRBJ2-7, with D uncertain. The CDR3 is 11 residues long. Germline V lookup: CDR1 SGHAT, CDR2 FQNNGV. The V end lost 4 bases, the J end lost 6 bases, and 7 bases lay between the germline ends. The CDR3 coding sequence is TGTGCCAGCAGCTCTAACGTCGAGCAGTACTTC. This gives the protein CASSSNVEQYF.

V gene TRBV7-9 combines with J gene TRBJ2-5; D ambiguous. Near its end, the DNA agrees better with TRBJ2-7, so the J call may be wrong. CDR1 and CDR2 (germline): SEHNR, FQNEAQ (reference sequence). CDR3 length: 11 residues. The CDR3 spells CASSQAGEQYF. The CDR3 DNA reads TGTGCCAGCAGCCAAGCAGGCGAGCAGTACTTC.

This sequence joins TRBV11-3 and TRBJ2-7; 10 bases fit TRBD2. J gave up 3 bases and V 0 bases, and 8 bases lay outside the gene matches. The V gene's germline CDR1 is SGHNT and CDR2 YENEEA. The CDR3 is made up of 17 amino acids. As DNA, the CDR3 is TGTGCCAGCAGCTTAGATTACCGGCCTAGCGGGAGCTACGAGCAGTACTTC. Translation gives CASSLDYRPSGSYEQYF.

The CDR3 DNA reads as TGCGCCAGCAGCCTTCAGGGTAGGTCGAACACTGAAGCTTTCTTT. It is translated as CASSLQGRSNTEAFF. V and J are TRBV4-1 and TRBJ1-1; D might be TRBD1 (5 bases). Trimming shortened V by 4 bases and J by 1 base, and 13 bases separated the two germline ends. CDR1 MGHRA and CDR2 YSYEKL come from the germline V gene. This CDR3 region has 15 residues.

The CDR3: CASSFSRAGNTIYF. The CDR3 DNA follows: TGTGCCAGCAGTTTTAGCAGGGCTGGAAACACCATATATTTT. The chain combines TRBV28 with TRBJ1-3; perhaps TRBD1 as D (5 bases). V lost 3 bases and J 2 bases, leaving 8 bases between the germline ends. The CDR3 is made up of 14 amino acids. Germline V gene sequence: CDR1 MDHEN, CDR2 SYDVKM.

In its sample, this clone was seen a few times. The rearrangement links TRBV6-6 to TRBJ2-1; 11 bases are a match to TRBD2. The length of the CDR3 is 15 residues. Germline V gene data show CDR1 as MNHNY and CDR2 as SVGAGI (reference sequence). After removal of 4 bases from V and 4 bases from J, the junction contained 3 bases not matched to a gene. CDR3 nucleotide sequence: TGTGCCAGCAGTTCGGTAGCGGGAGGGTACAATGAGCAGTTCTTC. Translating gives CASSSVAGGYNEQFF.

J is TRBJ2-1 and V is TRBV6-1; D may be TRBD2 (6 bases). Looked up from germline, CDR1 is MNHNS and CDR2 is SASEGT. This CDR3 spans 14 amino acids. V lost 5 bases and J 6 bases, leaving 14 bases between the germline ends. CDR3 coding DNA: TGTGCCAGCAGTAACCTCCGGGGACTCAATGAGCAGTTCTTC. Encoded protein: CASSNLRGLNEQFF.

CDR3 sequence (DNA): TGCAGCGTTGAGGACAGCACTGAAGCTTTCTTT. Its translation: CSVEDSTEAFF. The J gene is TRBJ1-1, the V gene TRBV29-1, with TRBD1 as a possible D gene (6 bases). V was cut by 3 bases and J by 4 bases, with 6 bases left in between. CDR3 length equals 11 residues. Germline lookup yields CDR1 SQVTM and CDR2 ANQGSEA. Using reference TRBV29-1 and TRBJ1-1 for the parts outside the CDR3, the full variable domain is SAVISQKPSRDICQRGTSLTIQCQVDSQVTMMFWYRQQPGQSLTLIATANQGSEATYESGFVIDKFPISRPNLTFSTLTVSNMSPEDSSIYLCSVEDSTEAFFGQGTRLTVV.

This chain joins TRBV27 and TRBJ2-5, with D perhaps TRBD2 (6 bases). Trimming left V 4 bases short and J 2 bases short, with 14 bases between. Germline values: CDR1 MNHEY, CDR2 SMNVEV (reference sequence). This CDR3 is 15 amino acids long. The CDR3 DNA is TGTGCCAGCAGTTCCCGACTAGACGCACAAGAGACCCAGTACTTC. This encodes CASSSRLDAQETQYF.

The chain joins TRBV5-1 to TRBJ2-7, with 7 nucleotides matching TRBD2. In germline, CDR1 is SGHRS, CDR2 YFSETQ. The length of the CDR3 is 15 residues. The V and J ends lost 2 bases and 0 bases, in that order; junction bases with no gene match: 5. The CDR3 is CASSFTGGSSYEQYF. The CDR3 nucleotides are TGCGCCAGCAGCTTTACGGGAGGAAGCTCCTACGAGCAGTACTTC.

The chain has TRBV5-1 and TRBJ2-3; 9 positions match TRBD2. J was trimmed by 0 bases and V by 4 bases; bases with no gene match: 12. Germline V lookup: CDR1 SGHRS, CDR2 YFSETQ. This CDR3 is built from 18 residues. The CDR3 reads CASSLLVSGSSSTDTQYF. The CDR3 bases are TGCGCCAGCAGCCTGCTGGTTAGCGGGAGTTCTAGCACAGATACGCAGTATTTT.

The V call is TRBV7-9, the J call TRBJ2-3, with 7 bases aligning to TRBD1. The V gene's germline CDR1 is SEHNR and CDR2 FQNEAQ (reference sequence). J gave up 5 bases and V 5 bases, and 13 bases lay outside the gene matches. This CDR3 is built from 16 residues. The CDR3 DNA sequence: TGTGCCAGCAGCCCCGCCCCGGGACAGACCTTAGATACGCAGTATTTT. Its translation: CASSPAPGQTLDTQYF.

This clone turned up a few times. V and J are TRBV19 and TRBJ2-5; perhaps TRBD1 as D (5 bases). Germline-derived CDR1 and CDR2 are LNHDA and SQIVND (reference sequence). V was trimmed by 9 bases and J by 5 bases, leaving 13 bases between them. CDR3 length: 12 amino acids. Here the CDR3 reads CASRQSGETQYF. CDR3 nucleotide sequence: TGTGCCAGCCGACAGTCCGGTGAGACCCAGTACTTC. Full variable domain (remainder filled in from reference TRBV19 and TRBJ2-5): DGGITQSPKYLFRKEGQNVTLSCEQNLNHDAMYWYRQDPGQGLRLIYYSQIVNDFQKGDIAEGYSVSREKKESFPLTVTSAQKNPTAFYLCASRQSGETQYFGPGTRLLVL.

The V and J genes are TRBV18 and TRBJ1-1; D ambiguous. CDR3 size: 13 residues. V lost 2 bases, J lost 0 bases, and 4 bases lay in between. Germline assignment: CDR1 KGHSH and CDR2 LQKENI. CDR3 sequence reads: CASSPTLNTEAFF. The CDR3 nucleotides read TGTGCCAGCTCACCAACTCTGAACACTGAAGCTTTCTTT.

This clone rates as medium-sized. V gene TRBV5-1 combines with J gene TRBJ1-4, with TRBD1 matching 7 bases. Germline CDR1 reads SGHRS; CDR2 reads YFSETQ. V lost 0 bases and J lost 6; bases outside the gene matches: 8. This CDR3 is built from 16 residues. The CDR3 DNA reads TGCGCCAGCAGCTTGGACTGGGACAGCTTGGATGAAAAACTGTTTTTT. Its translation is CASSLDWDSLDEKLFF.

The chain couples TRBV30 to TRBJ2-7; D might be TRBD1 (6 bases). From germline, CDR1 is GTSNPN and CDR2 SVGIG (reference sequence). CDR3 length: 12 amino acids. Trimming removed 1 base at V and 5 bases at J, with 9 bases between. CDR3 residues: CAWSGRQDEQYF. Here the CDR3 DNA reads TGTGCCTGGAGTGGGAGACAGGACGAGCAGTACTTC. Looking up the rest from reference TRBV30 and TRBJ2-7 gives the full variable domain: SQTIHQWPATLVQPVGSPLSLECTVEGTSNPNLYWYRQAAGRGLQLLFYSVGIGQISSEVPQNLSASRPQDRQFILSSKKLLLSDSGFYLCAWSGRQDEQYFGPGTRLTVT.

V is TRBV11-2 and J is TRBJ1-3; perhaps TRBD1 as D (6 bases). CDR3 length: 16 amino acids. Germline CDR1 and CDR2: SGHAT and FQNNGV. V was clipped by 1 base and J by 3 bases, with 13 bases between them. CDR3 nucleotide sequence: TGTGCCAGCAGCTTAGCCCTAGGACAGTATGGAAACACCATATATTTT. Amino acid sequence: CASSLALGQYGNTIYF.

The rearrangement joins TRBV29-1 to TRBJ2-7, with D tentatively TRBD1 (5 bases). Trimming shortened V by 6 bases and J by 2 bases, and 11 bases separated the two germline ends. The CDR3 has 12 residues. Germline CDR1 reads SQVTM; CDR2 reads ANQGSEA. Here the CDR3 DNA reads TGCAGCGTCCGGACAAGAGCCTACGAGCAGTACTTC. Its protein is CSVRTRAYEQYF.

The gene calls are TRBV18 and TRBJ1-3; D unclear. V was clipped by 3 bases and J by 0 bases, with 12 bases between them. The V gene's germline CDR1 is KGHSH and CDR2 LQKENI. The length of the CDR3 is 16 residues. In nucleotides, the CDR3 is TGTGCCAGCTCACCCCTACAGAGCCCCTCTGGAAACACCATATATTTT. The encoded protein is CASSPLQSPSGNTIYF. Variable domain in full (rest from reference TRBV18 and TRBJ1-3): NAGVMQNPRHLVRRRGQEARLRCSPMKGHSHVYWYRQLPEEGLKFMVYLQKENIIDESGMPKERFSAEFPKEGPSILRIQQVVRGDSAAYFCASSPLQSPSGNTIYFGEGSWLTVV.

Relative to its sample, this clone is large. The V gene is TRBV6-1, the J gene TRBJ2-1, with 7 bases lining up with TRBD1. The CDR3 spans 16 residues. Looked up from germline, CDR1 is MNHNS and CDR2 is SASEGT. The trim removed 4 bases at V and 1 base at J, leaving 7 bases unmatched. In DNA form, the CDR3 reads TGTGCCAGCAGTGCCCCACCGACAGGGTCCTACAATGAGCAGTTCTTC. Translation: CASSAPPTGSYNEQFF.